One and the same sample provided the 8 T cell receptor beta chains below, sequenced in a study of T cell repertoires in cytomegalovirus infection. No antigen has been identified for these receptors. TCRdb recomputed calls from the reads with MiXCR, one row per CDR3 protein. Among 550,000 to 850,000 distinct CDR3 sequences listed, around 35% were seen once. Here the sequenced sample was cultured PBMCs, taken from culture after CMV antigen stimulation. All receptors derive from a human donor in good health (CMV status not recorded). Some clones in this sample may be carry-over from other donors' samples.

This clonotype came up once. V usage is TRBV4-1 and J usage is TRBJ2-2; 9 nucleotides align to TRBD2. Germline V gene lookup returns CDR1 MGHRA and CDR2 YSYEKL. The ends lost 2 bases at V and 6 bases at J; junction bases unmatched: 7. The CDR3 is made up of 16 amino acids. The CDR3 loop reads CASSQHSGRNPGELFF. The CDR3 coding sequence is TGCGCCAGCAGCCAACATAGCGGGAGAAATCCCGGGGAGCTGTTTTTT.

This clonotype has only a few counts. V usage is TRBV7-9 and J usage is TRBJ2-5; perhaps TRBD2 as D (5 bases). Trimming pared 5 bases from V and 5 bases from J, leaving 24 bases between. The CDR3 extends over 17 amino acids. Looked up from germline, CDR1 is SEHNR and CDR2 is FQNEAQ (reference sequence). This CDR3 is CASSPPLREAAEETQYF. CDR3 DNA sequence: TGTGCCAGCAGCCCCCCGCTGAGGGAAGCGGCCGAGGAGACCCAGTACTTC.

The CDR3 region is CASRPPGHSGREQFF. CDR3 sequence (DNA): TGTGCCAGCAGGCCTCCGGGACATAGCGGGAGAGAGCAGTTCTTC. V is TRBV28 and J is TRBJ2-1; TRBD2 matches at 9 bases. Germline lookup yields CDR1 MDHEN and CDR2 SYDVKM. There are 15 residues in the CDR3. V lost 6 bases and J lost 10; bases outside the gene matches: 13.

In this sample, this clonotype turned up a few times. The V call is TRBV27, the J call TRBJ2-7; D perhaps matches TRBD1 (6 bases). With 10 bases removed from V and 4 bases from J, the gap between germline ends came to 23 bases. This CDR3 has 15 amino acids. Germline CDR1 MNHEY, CDR2 SMNVEV (reference sequence). CDR3 nucleotide sequence: TGTGCCACGCAGCAGGCAGACAGGAAGGTATACGAGCAGTACTTC. Translating gives CATQQADRKVYEQYF.

The chain joins TRBV6-1 to TRBJ2-5; 10 bases are shared with TRBD1. V was clipped by 6 bases and J by 3 bases; unmatched bases: 7. CDR3 length: 15 amino acids. Germline V CDR1 and CDR2: MNHNS, SASEGT. As DNA, the CDR3 is TGTGCCAGCAGACTCCCGGGACAGGGGAAAGAGACCCAGTACTTC. Protein sequence: CASRLPGQGKETQYF.

J is TRBJ2-4 and V is TRBV7-2; weak D call: TRBD2 (6 bases). This CDR3 contains 13 residues. Trimming cost V 5 bases and J 7 bases, with 12 bases left between them. Germline values: CDR1 SGHTA, CDR2 FQGNSA. The CDR3 loop reads CASSQVGGNIQYF. The CDR3 bases are TGTGCCAGCAGCCAAGTTGGGGGGAACATTCAGTACTTC.

In this sample, this clonotype turned up a few times. The V gene is TRBV7-2, the J gene TRBJ2-7; possibly TRBD1 or TRBD2 for D (5 bases each). The CDR3 contains 14 residues. The V end was cut by 5 bases, the J end by 2 bases, with 13 bases between. Germline V gives CDR1 SGHTA, CDR2 FQGNSA. CDR3 sequence reads: CASSVRGPPYEQYF. DNA of the CDR3: TGTGCCAGCAGCGTCCGGGGACCCCCCTACGAGCAGTACTTC. Supplemented by reference TRBV7-2 and TRBJ2-7, the full variable domain reads GAGVSQSPSNKVTEKGKDVELRCDPISGHTALYWYRQSLGQGLEFLIYFQGNSAPDKSGLPSDRFSAERTGGSVSTLTIQRTQQEDSAVYLCASSVRGPPYEQYFGPGTRLTVT.

This sequence joins TRBV28 and TRBJ1-3, with D perhaps matching TRBD1 (6 bases). The germline V gene encodes CDR1 MDHEN and CDR2 SYDVKM. The CDR3 contains 15 residues. The V end was cut by 8 bases, the J end by 1 base, with 15 bases between. The CDR3 protein is CASGKGGESGNTIYF. Written as DNA, the CDR3 is TGTGCCAGCGGGAAAGGGGGGGAATCTGGAAACACCATATATTTT.